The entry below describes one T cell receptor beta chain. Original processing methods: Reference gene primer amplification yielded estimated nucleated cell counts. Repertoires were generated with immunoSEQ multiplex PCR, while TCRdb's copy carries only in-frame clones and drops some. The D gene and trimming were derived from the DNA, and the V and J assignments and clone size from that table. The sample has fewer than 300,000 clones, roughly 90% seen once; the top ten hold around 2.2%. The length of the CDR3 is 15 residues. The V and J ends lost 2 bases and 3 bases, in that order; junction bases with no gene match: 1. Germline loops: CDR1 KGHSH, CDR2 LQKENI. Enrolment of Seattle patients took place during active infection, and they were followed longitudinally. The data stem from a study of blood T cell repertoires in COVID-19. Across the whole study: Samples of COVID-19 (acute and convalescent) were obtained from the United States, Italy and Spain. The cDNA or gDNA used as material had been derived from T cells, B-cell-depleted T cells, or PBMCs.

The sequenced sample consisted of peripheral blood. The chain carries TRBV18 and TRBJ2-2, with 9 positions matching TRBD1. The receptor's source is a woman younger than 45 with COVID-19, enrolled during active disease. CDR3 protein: CASSPGTGHTGELFF. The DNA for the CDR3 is TGTGCCAGCTCACCAGGGACAGGGCACACCGGGGAGCTGTTTTTT.